Presented here are 7 T cell receptor beta chains from one specimen sequenced in a study of T cells after posttransplantation cyclophosphamide. Profiled with immunoSEQ multiplex PCR; TCRdb holds only in-frame clones, not every one. The sample consists of 35,000 to 45,000 clones, roughly 73% of them appearing once. A marrow graft followed busulfan-fludarabine conditioning, with cyclophosphamide on days +3 and +4. The sequenced sample was CD4+ T cells sorted from blood, obtained approximately 2,000 days after a stem cell transplant with posttransplant cyclophosphamide. Receptors were obtained from a female patient in her thirties or forties who received an allogeneic stem cell transplant from a related donor, was CMV-positive, and had no GVHD. Some T cells may be the graft donor's.

The rearrangement uses TRBV29-1 and TRBJ1-3; a weak D match, TRBD1 (5 bases). The V end was cut by 4 bases, the J end by 6 bases, with 10 bases between. Germline CDR1 is SQVTM and CDR2 is ANQGSEA. This CDR3 contains 12 residues. CDR3 amino acids: CSVVLGVNTIYF. The DNA for the CDR3 is TGCAGCGTTGTTCTAGGGGTAAACACCATATATTTT.

This chain's CDR3 is CASSISRIYNEQFF. In DNA, the CDR3 is TGTGCCAGCAGTATATCCAGGATTTACAATGAGCAGTTCTTC. The V gene is TRBV6-5, the J gene TRBJ2-1; D not certain. This CDR3 has 14 amino acids. Germline values: CDR1 MNHEY, CDR2 SVGAGI. V was pared by 5 bases and J by 4 bases, with 12 bases between.

The V call is TRBV18, the J call TRBJ2-1; no firm D call. V was clipped by 2 bases and J by 9 bases, with 8 bases between them. The CDR3 sequence is 12 residues long. Germline values: CDR1 KGHSH, CDR2 LQKENI. The CDR3 here is CASSPKAGEQFF. CDR3 nucleotides: TGTGCCAGCTCACCAAAAGCTGGTGAGCAGTTCTTC.

V is TRBV2 and J is TRBJ1-3; tentative D call: TRBD1 (5 bases). Deletions cut 3 bases from V and 3 bases from J, with 12 bases between. There are 15 residues in the CDR3. Germline lookup yields CDR1 SNHLY and CDR2 FYNNEI. The CDR3 bases are TGTGCCAGCAGTGACCCCCCGGGGGTTGGAAACACCATATATTTT. Its protein is CASSDPPGVGNTIYF.

The V call is TRBV28, the J call TRBJ1-2; TRBD1 matches 12 bases. Germline values: CDR1 MDHEN, CDR2 SYDVKM. The junction had 9 bases not matched to a gene; V was cut back by 5 bases and J by 8 bases. The CDR3 extends over 15 amino acids. The CDR3 DNA is TGTGCCAGCAGTCACGCCGGGACAGGGGGCTGGGGCTACACCTTC. Translated, it gives CASSHAGTGGWGYTF.

The chain carries TRBV7-9 and TRBJ1-2, with TRBD1 matching over 8 bases. CDR1 is SEHNR, CDR2 FQNEAQ, per germline (reference sequence). The junction had 17 bases not matched to a gene; V was cut back by 5 bases and J by 6 bases. This CDR3 spans 17 amino acids. CDR3 bases: TGTGCCAGCAGCGCCCAAACAGGGGGGGAATTCTCAGATGGCTACACCTTC. Its protein is CASSAQTGGEFSDGYTF.

V and J are TRBV28 and TRBJ2-7, with a possible D match to TRBD2 (5 bases). Trimming pared 6 bases from V and 3 bases from J, leaving 18 bases between. The CDR3 totals 15 residues. From germline, CDR1 is MDHEN and CDR2 SYDVKM. In DNA, the CDR3 is TGTGCCAGCAGCGAAGATAGAGGACTGCACTACGAGCAGTACTTC. This gives the protein CASSEDRGLHYEQYF.